This is a list of T cell receptor beta chains from one sample in a study of blood T cell repertoires in COVID-19. TCRdb's table, derived via immunoSEQ multiplex PCR, lists solely in-frame clones and lacks some. The top ten hold 10% to 12% of the sample, which has over 110,000 clones, around 87% seen once. Material: PBMCs or T cells enriched from blood (not recorded which). The receptors stem from a man aged 60 to 75 who had recovered from COVID-19. The CDR3 runs from the conserved cysteine through the conserved F or W. Each record gives: CDR3 protein, CDR3 DNA, CDR3 length, D gene, clone size, J gene, V gene. D genes are given only for firm matches. Where a row states a size, it is once, few, many or the class of an expanded clone; other rows omit it.

CASSEGGRPYGYTF | TGTGCCAGCAGTGAAGGGGGCAGGCCGTATGGCTACACCTTC | 14 | NA | few | TRBJ1-2 | TRBV6-1
CSVRDSGGETQYF | TGCAGCGTTCGCGACAGTGGTGGAGAGACCCAGTACTTC | 13 | NA | NA | TRBJ2-5 | TRBV29-1
CASSISGVENSPLHF | TGTGCCAGTAGTATATCGGGGGTCGAAAATTCACCCCTCCACTTT | 15 | NA | NA | TRBJ1-6 | TRBV19
CASSRQGTNEKLFF | TGCGCCAGCAGCCGGCAGGGGACTAATGAAAAACTGTTTTTT | 14 | NA | few | TRBJ1-4 | TRBV5-1
CASSLRDRSNYGYTF | TGTGCCAGCAGCTTACGGGACAGGAGTAACTATGGCTACACCTTC | 15 | TRBD1 | once | TRBJ1-2 | TRBV13
CASSRGIVSYEQYF | TGTGCCAGCAGCAGGGGCATTGTTTCCTACGAGCAGTACTTC | 14 | NA | NA | TRBJ2-7 | TRBV6-5
CASSFGRGGYGYTF | TGTGCCAGCAGCTTTGGCCGGGGGGGCTATGGCTACACCTTC | 14 | NA | once | TRBJ1-2 | TRBV5-4
CAISESQGGGTEAFF | TGTGCCATCAGTGAGTCTCAGGGAGGCGGCACTGAAGCTTTCTTT | 15 | NA | few | TRBJ1-1 | TRBV10-3
CASSLETGIYNEQFF | TGCGCCAGCAGCTTGGAGACAGGGATTTACAATGAGCAGTTCTTC | 15 | TRBD1 | NA | TRBJ2-1 | TRBV5-1
CASSGTGYNEQFF | TGTGCCAGCAGCGGGACTGGATACAATGAGCAGTTCTTC | 13 | NA | NA | TRBJ2-1 | TRBV6-4
CASSQDLSGYYEQYF | TGTGCCAGCAGCCAAGACCTTAGCGGGTACTACGAGCAGTACTTC | 15 | TRBD2 | NA | TRBJ2-7 | TRBV4-2
CASRSPGSQETQYF | TGTGCCAGCAGATCTCCAGGGTCCCAAGAGACCCAGTACTTC | 14 | NA | NA | TRBJ2-5 | TRBV7-9
CASSLQRGTYEQYF | TGTGCCAGCAGTCTGCAGCGGGGGACCTACGAGCAGTACTTC | 14 | TRBD2 | NA | TRBJ2-7 | TRBV28
CASNIQGNTEAFF | TGTGCCAGCAACATACAGGGGAACACTGAAGCTTTCTTT | 13 | NA | NA | TRBJ1-1 | TRBV5-4
CASSESPWQVGYEQYF | TGTGCCAGCAGTGAATCTCCTTGGCAGGTGGGCTACGAGCAGTACTTC | 16 | NA | NA | TRBJ2-7 | TRBV2
CASSFRRGQPQHF | TGTGCCAGCAGTTTCAGGAGGGGACAGCCCCAGCATTTT | 13 | NA | NA | TRBJ1-5 | TRBV12-3/TRBV12-4
CASSIRGQGVPEAFF | TGTGCCAGCAGTATCCGGGGACAGGGGGTCCCTGAAGCTTTCTTT | 15 | TRBD1 | NA | TRBJ1-1 | TRBV6-5
CASSIRLAGAVTDTQYF | TGTGCCAGCAGCATCCGACTAGCGGGGGCTGTCACAGATACGCAGTATTTT | 17 | TRBD2 | NA | TRBJ2-3 | TRBV4-2
CASTNSAGNTIYF | TGTGCCAGCACGAACAGTGCGGGAAACACCATATATTTT | 13 | NA | NA | TRBJ1-3 | TRBV7-8
CASSLAGQARLANYGYTF | TGCGCCAGCAGCTTGGCCGGACAGGCCCGGTTAGCTAACTATGGCTACACCTTC | 18 | TRBD1 | NA | TRBJ1-2 | TRBV5-1
CASNYGTGLDQPQHF | TGTGCCAGCAATTACGGGACAGGGTTAGATCAGCCCCAGCATTTT | 15 | TRBD1 | NA | TRBJ1-5 | TRBV6-2/TRBV6-3
CASTLTSGRPLPTDTQYF | TGTGCCAGTACCCTGACTAGCGGGAGGCCGCTCCCCACAGATACGCAGTATTTT | 18 | TRBD2 | NA | TRBJ2-3 | TRBV19
CASHRQGLLGYTF | TGTGCCTCCCACAGGCAGGGCCTATTAGGCTACACCTTC | 13 | NA | NA | TRBJ1-2 | TRBV28
CASSPTSGAAQYF | TGTGCCAGCAGCCCCACTAGCGGCGCGGCCCAGTACTTC | 13 | TRBD2 | NA | TRBJ2-5 | TRBV2
CASSPQGAFGETQYF | TGTGCCAGCAGCCCCCAGGGGGCGTTCGGGGAGACCCAGTACTTC | 15 | TRBD1 | NA | TRBJ2-5 | TRBV9
CASSYRGGNTEAFF | TGTGCCAGCAGTTACCGGGGAGGGAACACTGAAGCTTTCTTT | 14 | NA | NA | TRBJ1-1 | TRBV6-6
CASRADEKLFF | TGTGCCAGCAGGGCCGATGAAAAACTGTTTTTT | 11 | NA | NA | TRBJ1-4 | TRBV28
CASSLSPPRAEAFF | TGTGCCAGCAGTTTATCTCCCCCGAGGGCGGAGGCTTTCTTT | 14 | NA | NA | TRBJ1-1 | TRBV28
CASGDSSYGYTF | TGTGCCAGCGGTGACAGTAGCTATGGCTACACCTTC | 12 | NA | few | TRBJ1-2 | TRBV12-3/TRBV12-4
CASSPDRDSYEQYF | TGTGCCAGCTCACCAGACAGAGACTCCTACGAGCAGTACTTC | 14 | NA | NA | TRBJ2-7 | TRBV18
CASSLTGGQPQHF | TGTGCCAGCAGTCTCACCGGAGGTCAGCCCCAGCATTTT | 13 | NA | NA | TRBJ1-5 | TRBV6-5
CASSLTGGVNQPQHF | TGTGCCAGCAGCCTTACAGGGGGTGTGAATCAGCCCCAGCATTTT | 15 | TRBD1 | NA | TRBJ1-5 | TRBV7-9
CASSSLSYEQYF | TGTGCCAGCAGCTCACTCTCCTACGAGCAGTACTTC | 12 | NA | NA | TRBJ2-7 | TRBV7-9
CASSPNMNTEAFF | TGTGCCAGCAGTCCGAACATGAACACTGAAGCTTTCTTT | 13 | NA | NA | TRBJ1-1 | TRBV28
CASSFFGGQETQYF | TGCGCCAGCAGCTTTTTCGGGGGACAAGAGACCCAGTACTTC | 14 | NA | NA | TRBJ2-5 | TRBV5-1
CAEGGVSYEQYF | TGTGCGGAGGGGGGGGTTAGCTACGAGCAGTACTTC | 12 | NA | NA | TRBJ2-7 | TRBV2
CASSAISGSWNEQFF | TGTGCCAGCAGCGCAATTAGCGGGAGCTGGAATGAGCAGTTCTTC | 15 | TRBD2 | NA | TRBJ2-1 | TRBV9
CASSHGETSNQPQHF | TGTGCCAGCAGCCACGGGGAAACGAGCAATCAGCCCCAGCATTTT | 15 | NA | NA | TRBJ1-5 | TRBV3-1/TRBV3-2
CASSDRQGRYEQYF | TGTGCCAGCAGTGATCGTCAGGGGCGCTACGAGCAGTACTTC | 14 | NA | NA | TRBJ2-7 | TRBV25-1
CASSFSRRGSNYEQYF | TGTGCCAGCAGTTTTTCTCGTCGGGGTTCCAACTACGAGCAGTACTTC | 16 | NA | NA | TRBJ2-7 | TRBV27
CASSKAGVTGAETQYF | TGTGCCAGCAGCAAGGCGGGGGTAACGGGCGCCGAGACCCAGTACTTC | 16 | TRBD2 | NA | TRBJ2-5 | TRBV11-1
CATSRDMGTGLGYTF | TGTGCCACCAGCAGAGATATGGGGACAGGGCTTGGCTACACCTTC | 15 | TRBD1 | NA | TRBJ1-2 | TRBV15
CASSSRTSGAMEGTQYF | TGTGCCAGCAGTTCCCGGACTAGCGGGGCGATGGAGGGGACCCAGTACTTC | 17 | TRBD2 | once | TRBJ2-5 | TRBV28
CAWDRGVSEAFF | TGTGCCTGGGACAGGGGAGTATCTGAAGCTTTCTTT | 12 | TRBD1 | NA | TRBJ1-1 | TRBV30
CASSSPGTVETQYF | TGTGCCAGCAGTTCGCCCGGGACAGTCGAGACCCAGTACTTC | 14 | TRBD1 | NA | TRBJ2-5 | TRBV6-6
CASSSYRATNEKLFF | TGTGCCAGCAGTTCCTACAGGGCAACTAATGAAAAACTGTTTTTT | 15 | NA | NA | TRBJ1-4 | TRBV28